Presented here are 26 T cell receptor beta chains from one specimen sequenced in a study of control samples from healthy donors and cancer patients (TCRdb year 2020). The method was the immunoSEQ multiplex PCR assay. TCRdb took this table from immuneACCESS and kept in-frame rearrangements with V and J called. Such tables lack part of the clones; where checked against another copy, unresolved V genes explain under half of the gap, and the rest is unexplained. Here the sample has about 110,000 clones; just under 85% occur a single time. The leading ten clones occupy 6.5% of the sample. Sequenced: blood. These receptors all come from a man younger than 30 in good health.

This chain connects TRBV19 to TRBJ1-1, with D possibly TRBD1 on 5 matching bases. Germline V CDR1 and CDR2: LNHDA, SQIVND (reference sequence). CDR3 size: 15 residues. Trimming pared 5 bases from V and 2 bases from J, leaving 15 bases between. DNA of the CDR3: TGTGCCAGTAGTCCTATTGGGACGGGAAACACTGAAGCTTTCTTT. This sequence encodes CASSPIGTGNTEAFF.

The CDR3 bases are TGTGCCAGCAGTTTGGGGGGGCGACCAACCCAACCCCAGCATTTT. Protein sequence: CASSLGGRPTQPQHF. This chain links TRBV28 with TRBJ1-5, with TRBD1 as a possible D gene (6 bases). The germline V gene has CDR1 MDHEN and CDR2 SYDVKM. This CDR3 contains 15 residues. Trimming cost V 3 bases and J 10 bases, with 19 bases left between them.

This sequence joins TRBV7-2 and TRBJ1-3; TRBD1 agrees at 7 bases. The CDR3 is made up of 16 amino acids. Germline trimming cut 4 bases from V and 3 bases from J; bases unmatched to any gene: 9. Germline CDR1 is SGHTA and CDR2 is FQGNSA. For the CDR3, the DNA is TGTGCCAGCAGCTCCGTGGGGGGGACAGTTGGAAACACCATATATTTT. This encodes CASSSVGGTVGNTIYF.

As DNA, the CDR3 is TGCAGCGTCGGACCGGGACTCCACACCGGGGAGCTGTTTTTT. Translated, it gives CSVGPGLHTGELFF. This chain uses TRBV29-1 with TRBJ2-2; TRBD2 is a possible D gene (6 bases). Germline-derived CDR1 and CDR2 are SQVTM and ANQGSEA. This CDR3 has 14 residues. With 6 bases removed from V and 3 bases from J, the gap between germline ends came to 14 bases.

This chain joins TRBV7-9 and TRBJ2-1; TRBD2 matches at 13 bases. The CDR3 covers 15 residues. Per the germline V gene, CDR1 is SEHNR and CDR2 is FQNEAQ (reference sequence). The V gene end was trimmed by 5 bases and the J gene end by 4 bases; junction bases not matched to a gene: 2. The CDR3 DNA sequence: TGTGCCAGCAGCCGGACTAGCGGGGGATACAATGAGCAGTTCTTC. This gives the protein CASSRTSGGYNEQFF.

This clone was seen a handful of times. The V gene is TRBV5-1, the J gene TRBJ1-2; TRBD1 is a possible D gene (5 bases). Germline values: CDR1 SGHRS, CDR2 YFSETQ. With 3 bases removed from V and 3 bases from J, the gap between germline ends came to 12 bases. CDR3 length equals 14 residues. The CDR3 coding sequence is TGCGCCAGCAGCTACGCCTCGGGGGACTATGGCTACACCTTC. Protein product: CASSYASGDYGYTF.

The rearrangement joins TRBV5-8 to TRBJ2-7; 8 bases align to TRBD1. The CDR3 spans 17 residues. Per germline, CDR1 SGHTS and CDR2 YDEGEE. J was trimmed by 2 bases and V by 5 bases; bases with no gene match: 15. CDR3 DNA sequence: TGTGCCAGCAGACCCGGTGGACTCCGGGACAGGACCTACGAGCAGTACTTC. It translates to CASRPGGLRDRTYEQYF.

By sample share, this clone is medium-sized. V and J are TRBV10-3 and TRBJ2-1; TRBD2 matches 7 bases. J was trimmed by 3 bases and V by 4 bases; bases with no gene match: 9. The CDR3 is made up of 16 amino acids. Germline CDR1 and CDR2: ENHRY and SYGVKD. DNA of the CDR3: TGTGCCATCAGTGGTCTAGCGGTCACAGGCTACAATGAGCAGTTCTTC. Encoded protein: CAISGLAVTGYNEQFF.

This sequence joins TRBV15 and TRBJ2-3; D is possibly TRBD2 (5 bases). In germline, CDR1 is LNHNV, CDR2 YYDKDF (reference sequence). The V gene lost 5 bases and the J gene lost 0 bases, with 15 bases spanning the gap. CDR3 length: 16 residues. CDR3 residues: CATSGPWGASTDTQYF. In DNA, the CDR3 is TGTGCCACCAGCGGGCCCTGGGGAGCTAGCACAGATACGCAGTATTTT.

The chain employs TRBV4-2 and TRBJ2-1; 8 nucleotides agree with TRBD1. With V trimmed by 0 bases and J by 6 bases, 1 base remained unmatched. Germline CDR1 reads LGHNA; CDR2 reads YNFKEQ. This CDR3 region has 14 residues. The CDR3 here is CASSQEDRVNEQFF. The CDR3, as DNA: TGTGCCAGCAGCCAAGAGGACAGGGTCAATGAGCAGTTCTTC.

This clone was counted a single time. The chain links TRBV5-1 to TRBJ1-2; the D gene is possibly TRBD1 (5 bases). The CDR3 covers 14 residues. Germline loops: CDR1 SGHRS, CDR2 YFSETQ. Trimming left V 2 bases short and J 4 bases short, with 12 bases between. CDR3 nucleotide sequence: TGCGCCAGCAGCTTAGGAGGGGATCTCTATGGCTACACCTTC. Its translation is CASSLGGDLYGYTF. The entire variable domain, with the rest obtained from reference TRBV5-1 and TRBJ1-2, is as follows: KAGVTQTPRYLIKTRGQQVTLSCSPISGHRSVSWYQQTPGQGLQFLFEYFSETQRNKGNFPGRFSGRQFSNSRSEMNVSTLELGDSALYLCASSLGGDLYGYTFGSGTRLTVV.

The chain joins TRBV19 to TRBJ2-5; 7 bases are shared with TRBD1. CDR3 length equals 16 residues. V trimming: 3 bases; J trimming: 4 bases; junction bases outside the gene matches: 11. The germline V gene encodes CDR1 LNHDA and CDR2 SQIVND (reference sequence). CDR3 amino acids: CASSIGQVPGRETQYF. The CDR3 nucleotides are TGTGCCAGTAGTATCGGACAGGTTCCCGGCCGAGAGACCCAGTACTTC. Looking up the rest from reference TRBV19 and TRBJ2-5 gives the full variable domain: DGGITQSPKYLFRKEGQNVTLSCEQNLNHDAMYWYRQDPGQGLRLIYYSQIVNDFQKGDIAEGYSVSREKKESFPLTVTSAQKNPTAFYLCASSIGQVPGRETQYFGPGTRLLVL.

This rearrangement joins TRBV29-1 to TRBJ2-3; D unclear. Trimming took off 4 bases at V and 2 bases at J, with 7 bases between the two ends. Germline V gene lookup returns CDR1 SQVTM and CDR2 ANQGSEA. This CDR3 comprises 12 residues. The CDR3 DNA reads TGCAGCGTTGGGCTCGTCACAGATACGCAGTATTTT. Its protein is CSVGLVTDTQYF.

The V gene is TRBV2, the J gene TRBJ2-1, with D maybe TRBD2 (6 bases). The germline V and J ends were trimmed by 1 base and 3 bases, with 10 bases remaining between them. This CDR3 region has 15 residues. Germline V gives CDR1 SNHLY, CDR2 FYNNEI. Here the CDR3 reads CASSEVGGNYNEQFF. CDR3 sequence (DNA): TGTGCCAGCAGTGAAGTTGGGGGGAACTACAATGAGCAGTTCTTC.

The chain has TRBV9 and TRBJ2-3, with a possible D match to TRBD1 (7 bases). CDR3 length: 15 amino acids. Trimming removed 0 bases from V and 4 bases from J, with 12 bases in between. Germline V gene sequence: CDR1 SGDLS, CDR2 YYNGEE. This CDR3 reads CASSVGGGGADTQYF. CDR3 sequence (DNA): TGTGCCAGCAGCGTAGGTGGAGGGGGCGCAGATACGCAGTATTTT.

J is TRBJ2-7 and V is TRBV29-1; possibly TRBD2 for D (6 bases). Trimming took 5 bases from V and 3 from J, leaving 8 bases between them. The germline V gene has CDR1 SQVTM and CDR2 ANQGSEA. The CDR3 has 11 amino acids. CDR3 amino acids: CSVRRGYEQYF. The CDR3 bases are TGCAGCGTTCGGAGGGGCTACGAGCAGTACTTC.

The J gene is TRBJ1-1, the V gene TRBV10-3, with TRBD1 matching 9 bases. The CDR3 is 14 amino acids. Germline CDR1 ENHRY, CDR2 SYGVKD. The trim removed 7 bases at V and 1 base at J, leaving 4 bases unmatched. The CDR3 region is CAIKPGQGNTEAFF. Written as DNA, the CDR3 is TGTGCCATCAAACCGGGACAGGGGAACACTGAAGCTTTCTTT.

The chain combines TRBV11-2 with TRBJ1-2; tentatively, D is TRBD1 (5 bases). The CDR3 consists of 17 residues. The V end was cut by 1 base, the J end by 0 bases, with 15 bases between. Germline CDR1 reads SGHAT; CDR2 reads FQNNGV. This CDR3 reads CASSLGGTGPANYGYTF. The CDR3 coding sequence is TGTGCCAGCAGCTTAGGGGGGACGGGGCCAGCTAACTATGGCTACACCTTC.

The chain joins TRBV30 to TRBJ1-3; D ambiguous. Germline-derived CDR1 and CDR2 are GTSNPN and SVGIG (reference sequence). V shed 0 bases and J shed 0 bases, with 9 bases lying between them. This CDR3 is 15 amino acids long. The CDR3 here is CAWSVQTFSGNTIYF. The CDR3, as DNA: TGTGCCTGGAGTGTACAGACTTTCTCTGGAAACACCATATATTTT.

The chain joins TRBV30 to TRBJ2-7, with TRBD1 identical over 7 bases. The CDR3 loop spans 17 amino acids. V trimming: 1 base; J trimming: 0 bases; junction bases outside the gene matches: 12. In germline, CDR1 is GTSNPN, CDR2 SVGIG (reference sequence). The CDR3 sequence is CAWSGDSSLQLSYEQYF. The DNA for the CDR3 is TGTGCCTGGAGTGGGGACAGTAGTCTACAACTCTCCTACGAGCAGTACTTC.

V is TRBV24-1 and J is TRBJ2-3, with TRBD2 as a possible D gene (5 bases). The CDR3 is 17 residues long. V lost 1 base and J 0 bases, leaving 13 bases between the germline ends. Germline CDR1 KGHDR, CDR2 SFDVKD. This CDR3 is CATSDFETTSSTDTQYF. CDR3 nucleotides: TGTGCCACCAGTGATTTCGAGACTACTTCTAGCACAGATACGCAGTATTTT.

The chain employs TRBV6-5 and TRBJ2-5; 9 bases map to TRBD1. The CDR3 extends over 13 amino acids. Losses at the gene ends were 6 bases for V and 4 bases for J; bases not matched to a gene: 3. Per germline, CDR1 MNHEY and CDR2 SVGAGI. The CDR3 spells CASRDRGRETQYF. CDR3 in DNA: TGTGCCAGCAGGGACAGGGGACGAGAGACCCAGTACTTC.

This chain joins TRBV28 and TRBJ1-1, with D unresolved. V was trimmed by 7 bases and J by 5 bases, leaving 14 bases between them. CDR1 is MDHEN and CDR2 is SYDVKM in the germline V gene. The length of the CDR3 is 13 residues. The CDR3 DNA sequence: TGTGCCAGCAACGGACGGGTCTGGACTGAAGCTTTCTTT. Its translation: CASNGRVWTEAFF. Full variable domain (remainder filled in from reference TRBV28 and TRBJ1-1): DVKVTQSSRYLVKRTGEKVFLECVQDMDHENMFWYRQDPGLGLRLIYFSYDVKMKEKGDIPEGYSVSREKKERFSLILESASTNQTSMYLCASNGRVWTEAFFGQGTRLTVV.

This clone was observed a handful of times. V gene TRBV7-6 combines with J gene TRBJ2-2, with TRBD1 matching over 7 bases. The CDR3 totals 15 residues. V lost 5 bases, J lost 4 bases, and 7 bases stayed unmatched. Germline V lookup: CDR1 SGHVS, CDR2 FNYEAQ. Written as DNA, the CDR3 is TGTGCCAGCAGCCGATGGGGACAGACCACCGGGGAGCTGTTTTTT. Translating it yields CASSRWGQTTGELFF.

The V call is TRBV9, the J call TRBJ2-1; a possible D gene is TRBD2 (6 bases). Deletions cut 4 bases from V and 1 base from J, with 12 bases between. The length of the CDR3 is 15 residues. Germline-derived CDR1 and CDR2 are SGDLS and YYNGEE. In nucleotides, the CDR3 is TGTGCCAGCAGCCCCCGGGACTTTTCCTACAATGAGCAGTTCTTC. This encodes CASSPRDFSYNEQFF.

This chain joins TRBV28 and TRBJ2-7, with D uncertain. V was clipped by 1 base and J by 7 bases, with 11 bases between them. Germline loops: CDR1 MDHEN, CDR2 SYDVKM. This CDR3 has 13 residues. The CDR3 reads CASSLSPTREQYF. CDR3 nucleotides: TGTGCCAGCAGTTTATCCCCTACCAGGGAGCAGTACTTC. Based on the CDR3 plus reference TRBV28 and TRBJ2-7, the full variable domain is DVKVTQSSRYLVKRTGEKVFLECVQDMDHENMFWYRQDPGLGLRLIYFSYDVKMKEKGDIPEGYSVSREKKERFSLILESASTNQTSMYLCASSLSPTREQYFGPGTRLTVT.